A selection of T cell receptor beta chains follows, all from one sample in a study of T cell repertoires in cytomegalovirus infection. Via MiXCR, TCRdb re-called the reads, giving one row per CDR3 protein. The sample includes 230,000 or so distinct CDR3 sequences, about a sixth of them seen just once. Sample: CD8+ T cells from PBMCs. The source is a human donor in good health (CMV status not recorded). Some clones in this sample may be carry-over from other donors' samples. The CDR3 runs from the conserved cysteine through the conserved F or W. Fields, in order: V gene, J gene, D gene, clone size, CDR3 DNA, CDR3 protein. D genes are given only for firm matches. The listing skips clone size in some rows; elsewhere it reads once, few, many or a size class.

V: TRBV28
J: TRBJ2-7
D: TRBD1
size: -
DNA: TGTGCCAGCAGAACTACAGGGGCTTGGGAGCAGTACTTC
CDR3: CASRTTGAWEQYF

V: TRBV29-1
J: TRBJ1-1
D: TRBD1
size: -
DNA: TGCAGCGCTCGACAGGGCTACGCTTTCTTT
CDR3: CSARQGYAFF

V: TRBV7-9
J: TRBJ2-1
D: -
size: few
DNA: TGTGCCAGCAGCTTAGTCGGGGCCGATGAGCAGTTCTTC
CDR3: CASSLVGADEQFF

V: TRBV7-3
J: TRBJ1-1
D: TRBD1
size: many
DNA: TGTGCCAGCAGCTTAGGGGGGGACAGCACTGAAGCTTTCTTT
CDR3: CASSLGGDSTEAFF

V: TRBV19
J: TRBJ1-4
D: -
size: -
DNA: TGTGCCAGTTCGGAGGGATCACTTAATGAAAAACTGTTTTTT
CDR3: CASSEGSLNEKLFF

V: TRBV7-6
J: TRBJ1-6
D: TRBD1
size: many
DNA: TGTGCCAGCAGCTTAACCCCGACAGGGACGAATTCACCCCTCCACTTT
CDR3: CASSLTPTGTNSPLHF

V: TRBV6-2/TRBV6-3
J: TRBJ2-7
D: TRBD2
size: few
DNA: TGTGCCAGCAGTCTAGCGGGGGGGCCTGGGTACGAGCAGTACTTC
CDR3: CASSLAGGPGYEQYF

V: TRBV7-3
J: TRBJ1-6
D: -
size: many
DNA: TGTGCCAGCAGCCAACGACAGCTCAATTCACCCCTCCACTTT
CDR3: CASSQRQLNSPLHF

V: TRBV4-1
J: TRBJ2-7
D: -
size: -
DNA: TGCGCCAGCAGCCACCGGGGCGCCGGCTACGAGCAGTACTTC
CDR3: CASSHRGAGYEQYF

V: TRBV6-6
J: TRBJ1-1
D: -
size: few
DNA: TGTGCCAGCAGTGGACCCAGGGATCCTGAAGCTTTCTTT
CDR3: CASSGPRDPEAFF

V: TRBV28
J: TRBJ2-3
D: -
size: -
DNA: TGTGCCAGCAGTTTATTGGACAGCACAGATACGCAGTATTTT
CDR3: CASSLLDSTDTQYF

V: TRBV6-1
J: TRBJ2-7
D: TRBD1
size: -
DNA: TGTGCCAGCAGTGAAGGGACAGGATACTACGAGCAGTACTTC
CDR3: CASSEGTGYYEQYF

V: TRBV2
J: TRBJ1-5
D: -
size: -
DNA: TGTGCCAGCAGGCTCACTGGAGAGTATGCGCATTTT
CDR3: CASRLTGEYAHF

V: TRBV4-1
J: TRBJ1-1
D: -
size: -
DNA: TGCGCCAGCAGCCAAGAGGGCAGCAGGAACACTGAAGCTTTCTTT
CDR3: CASSQEGSRNTEAFF

V: TRBV7-6
J: TRBJ1-2
D: -
size: -
DNA: TGTGCCAGCAGCCCAGGAGCGGGGGGCTATGGCTACACCTTC
CDR3: CASSPGAGGYGYTF

V: TRBV4-1
J: TRBJ2-1
D: TRBD1
size: few
DNA: TGCGCCAGCAGCCAAGATCCTCCCCTACAGGGGGCGAACTACAATGAGCAGTTCTTC
CDR3: CASSQDPPLQGANYNEQFF

V: TRBV6-1
J: TRBJ2-7
D: TRBD1
size: few
DNA: TGTGCCAGCAGTGAAGAGCACAGGGGATACGAGCAGTACTTC
CDR3: CASSEEHRGYEQYF

V: TRBV28
J: TRBJ2-1
D: TRBD2
size: -
DNA: TGTGCCAGCAGTTTTAGCGGGGGATTTCTAGACAATGAGCAGTTCTTC
CDR3: CASSFSGGFLDNEQFF

V: TRBV7-4
J: TRBJ2-1
D: -
size: -
DNA: TGTGCCAGCACCAGTGATGAAGTAGATGAGCAGTTCTTC
CDR3: CASTSDEVDEQFF

V: TRBV7-8
J: TRBJ2-1
D: -
size: many
DNA: TGTGCCAGCAGCTTAGGACCCACAGGTTATGAGCAGTTCTTC
CDR3: CASSLGPTGYEQFF

V: TRBV6-4
J: TRBJ1-1
D: TRBD1
size: -
DNA: TGTGCCAGCAGTGCCCCACAGACAGGGGGCTCGACTGCGAACACTGAAGCTTTCTTT
CDR3: CASSAPQTGGSTANTEAFF

V: TRBV7-6
J: TRBJ1-1
D: -
size: many
DNA: TGTGCCAGCAGCTACGGACAGAACACTGAAGCTTTCTTT
CDR3: CASSYGQNTEAFF

V: TRBV28
J: TRBJ1-1
D: -
size: -
DNA: TGTGCCAGCAGTTTACCCCATTATCCAGGGCCTAACACTGAAGCTTTCTTT
CDR3: CASSLPHYPGPNTEAFF

V: TRBV25-1
J: TRBJ2-1
D: TRBD2
size: -
DNA: TGTGCCAGCAGTGAATGGGGTAGCGGGGTGTACAATGAGCAGTTCTTC
CDR3: CASSEWGSGVYNEQFF

V: TRBV25-1
J: TRBJ1-2
D: -
size: many
DNA: TGTGCCAGCAGTGAATTAACAGGTTCCTATGGCTACACCTTC
CDR3: CASSELTGSYGYTF

V: TRBV28
J: TRBJ2-7
D: TRBD1
size: few
DNA: TGTGCCAGCAGTAATACAGGGGCCTACGAGCAGTACTTC
CDR3: CASSNTGAYEQYF

V: TRBV6-5
J: TRBJ2-1
D: -
size: -
DNA: TGTGCCAGCAGTTACTGGGGGGACTACAATGAGCAGTTCTTC
CDR3: CASSYWGDYNEQFF

V: TRBV7-2
J: TRBJ1-1
D: TRBD1
size: many
DNA: TGTGCCAGCAGCTTAGCGCTAATCGGACAGGGGGCTGAAGCTTTCTTT
CDR3: CASSLALIGQGAEAFF

V: TRBV29-1
J: TRBJ2-7
D: -
size: -
DNA: TGCAGCGTTCAAGGGACGTCAACATCCTACGAGCAGTACTTC
CDR3: CSVQGTSTSYEQYF

V: TRBV20-1
J: TRBJ2-1
D: TRBD1
size: -
DNA: TGCAGTGCTAGTCTATCATTAGGGGGCGAGCAGTTCTTC
CDR3: CSASLSLGGEQFF

V: TRBV27
J: TRBJ2-2
D: -
size: -
DNA: TGTGCCAGCAGTTTATCGCGGACCGGGGAGCTGTTTTTT
CDR3: CASSLSRTGELFF

V: TRBV2
J: TRBJ1-1
D: -
size: -
DNA: TGTGCCAGCAGGGAGACATCTAAAGCTTTCTTT
CDR3: CASRETSKAFF

V: TRBV4-3
J: TRBJ1-2
D: -
size: -
DNA: TGCGCCAGCGGTGAACACCGGGCCTCCGAGGGCTACACCTTC
CDR3: CASGEHRASEGYTF

V: TRBV7-3
J: TRBJ1-2
D: TRBD1
size: -
DNA: TGTGCCAGCAGCTTTAATCAGGGGGCGCAGCACACCTTC
CDR3: CASSFNQGAQHTF

V: TRBV28
J: TRBJ2-5
D: -
size: few
DNA: TGTGCCAGCAGTCCCTGGGCAAGCGGGACAGACCAAGAGACCCAGTACTTC
CDR3: CASSPWASGTDQETQYF

V: TRBV7-9
J: TRBJ2-1
D: -
size: many
DNA: TGTGCCAGCAGCTCTGCGGGACACGAGCAGTTCTTC
CDR3: CASSSAGHEQFF

V: TRBV19
J: TRBJ2-6
D: -
size: -
DNA: TGTGCCAGTAGTACCTCCGGTGAATCGTCTGGGGCCAACGTCCTGACTTTC
CDR3: CASSTSGESSGANVLTF

V: TRBV23-1
J: TRBJ2-7
D: -
size: -
DNA: TGCGCCAGCAGTCATTCACACCTCTACCACCCCTACGAGCAGTACTTC
CDR3: CASSHSHLYHPYEQYF

V: TRBV4-1
J: TRBJ2-3
D: -
size: -
DNA: TGCGCCAGCAGCCAAGATCGCGGGGAGAGCACAGATACGCAGTATTTT
CDR3: CASSQDRGESTDTQYF

V: TRBV14
J: TRBJ2-7
D: -
size: few
DNA: TGTGCCAGCAGCCAAGACATCGCTACCGGGGACTACGAGCAGTACTTC
CDR3: CASSQDIATGDYEQYF

V: TRBV7-9
J: TRBJ2-5
D: TRBD2
size: -
DNA: TGTGCCAGCAGGATCGGACTAGCGGGGGAACAAGAGACCCAGTACTTC
CDR3: CASRIGLAGEQETQYF

V: TRBV14
J: TRBJ2-7
D: -
size: once
DNA: TGTGCCAGCAGCCAATGGTTCCACGAGCAGTACTTC
CDR3: CASSQWFHEQYF

V: TRBV7-9
J: TRBJ2-3
D: -
size: many
DNA: TGTGCCAGCAGCCCAACAAGCCTCAGTCGTCGAAGCACAGATACGCAGTATTTT
CDR3: CASSPTSLSRRSTDTQYF